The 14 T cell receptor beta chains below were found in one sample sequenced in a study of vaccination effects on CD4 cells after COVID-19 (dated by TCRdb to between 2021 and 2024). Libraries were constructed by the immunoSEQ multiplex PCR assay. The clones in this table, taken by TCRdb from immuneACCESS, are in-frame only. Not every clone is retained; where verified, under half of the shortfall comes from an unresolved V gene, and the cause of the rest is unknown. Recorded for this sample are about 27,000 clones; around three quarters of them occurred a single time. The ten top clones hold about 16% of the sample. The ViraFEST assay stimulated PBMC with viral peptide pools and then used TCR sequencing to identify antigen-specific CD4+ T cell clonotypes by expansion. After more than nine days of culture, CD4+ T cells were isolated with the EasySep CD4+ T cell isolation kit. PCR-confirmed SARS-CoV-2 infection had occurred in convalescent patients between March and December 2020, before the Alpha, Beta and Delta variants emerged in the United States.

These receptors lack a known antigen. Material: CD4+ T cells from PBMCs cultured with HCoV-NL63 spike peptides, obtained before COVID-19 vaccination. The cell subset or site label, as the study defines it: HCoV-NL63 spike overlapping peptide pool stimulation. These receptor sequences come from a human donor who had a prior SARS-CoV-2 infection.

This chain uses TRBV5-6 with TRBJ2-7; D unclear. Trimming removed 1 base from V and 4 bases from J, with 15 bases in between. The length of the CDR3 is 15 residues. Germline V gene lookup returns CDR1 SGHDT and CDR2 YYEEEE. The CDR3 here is CASSLRPGLGYEQYF. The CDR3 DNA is TGTGCCAGCAGCTTGAGGCCCGGGTTGGGGTACGAGCAGTACTTC.

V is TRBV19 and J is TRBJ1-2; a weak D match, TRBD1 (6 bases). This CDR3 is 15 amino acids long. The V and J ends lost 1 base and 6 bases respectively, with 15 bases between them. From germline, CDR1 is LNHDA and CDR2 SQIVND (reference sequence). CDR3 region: CASSIGVGRGDGYTF. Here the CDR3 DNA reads TGTGCCAGTAGTATAGGGGTCGGCAGGGGAGATGGCTACACCTTC.

Here the CDR3 DNA reads TGTGCCAGCAGCTTAACGGCCCCAGGAAACACCATATATTTT. It codes for CASSLTAPGNTIYF. The chain joins TRBV11-3 to TRBJ1-3; no clear D gene. V lost 2 bases to trimming and J lost 4 bases, with 9 bases between them. Germline CDR1 SGHNT, CDR2 YENEEA. The CDR3 is made up of 14 amino acids.

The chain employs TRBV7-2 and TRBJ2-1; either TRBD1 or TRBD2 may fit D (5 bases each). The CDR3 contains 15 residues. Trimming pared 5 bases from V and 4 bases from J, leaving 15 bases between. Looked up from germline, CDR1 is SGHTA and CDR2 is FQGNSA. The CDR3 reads CASSATGTPYNEQFF. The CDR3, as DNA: TGTGCCAGCAGCGCAACCGGGACGCCGTACAATGAGCAGTTCTTC.

This chain's CDR3 is CASSDYLYTDTQYF. The CDR3 DNA is TGTGCCAGCAGCGATTATCTGTACACAGATACGCAGTATTTT. The chain has TRBV2 and TRBJ2-3; no reliable D call. Trimming took 6 bases from V and 2 from J, leaving 12 bases between them. The length of the CDR3 is 14 residues. CDR1 is SNHLY, CDR2 FYNNEI, per germline.

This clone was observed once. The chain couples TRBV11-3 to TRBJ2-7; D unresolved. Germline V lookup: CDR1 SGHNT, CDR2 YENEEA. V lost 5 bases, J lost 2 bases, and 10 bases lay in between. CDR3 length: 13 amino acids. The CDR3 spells CASSTHGTYEQYF. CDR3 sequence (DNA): TGTGCCAGCAGCACCCATGGAACCTACGAGCAGTACTTC.

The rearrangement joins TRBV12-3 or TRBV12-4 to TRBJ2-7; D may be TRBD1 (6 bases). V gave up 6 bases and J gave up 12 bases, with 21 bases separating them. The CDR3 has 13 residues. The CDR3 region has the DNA TGTGCCAGCAGCCTGGACAGATTCGCAGAGGTGTACTTC. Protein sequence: CASSLDRFAEVYF.

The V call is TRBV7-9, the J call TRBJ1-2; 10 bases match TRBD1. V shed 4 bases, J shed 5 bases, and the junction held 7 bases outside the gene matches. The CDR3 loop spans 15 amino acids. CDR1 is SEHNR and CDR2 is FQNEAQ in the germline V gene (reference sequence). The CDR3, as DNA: TGTGCCAGCAGCTCATCCGACAGGGGGCTTTATGGCTACACCTTC. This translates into CASSSSDRGLYGYTF. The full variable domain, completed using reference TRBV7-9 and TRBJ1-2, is DTGVSQNPRHKITKRGQNVTFRCDPISEHNRLYWYRQTLGQGPEFLTYFQNEAQLEKSRLLSDRFSAERPKGSFSTLEIQRTEQGDSAMYLCASSSSDRGLYGYTFGSGTRLTVV.

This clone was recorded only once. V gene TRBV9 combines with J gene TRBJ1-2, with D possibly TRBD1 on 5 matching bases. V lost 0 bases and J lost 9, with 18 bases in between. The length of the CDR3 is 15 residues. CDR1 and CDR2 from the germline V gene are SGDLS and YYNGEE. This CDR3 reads CASSVDPGSLLSYTF. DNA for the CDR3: TGTGCCAGCAGCGTAGACCCAGGGTCCCTACTAAGCTACACCTTC.

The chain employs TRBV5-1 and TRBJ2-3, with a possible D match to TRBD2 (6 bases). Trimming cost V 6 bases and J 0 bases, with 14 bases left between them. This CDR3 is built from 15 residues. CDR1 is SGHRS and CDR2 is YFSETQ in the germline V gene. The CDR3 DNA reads TGCGCCAGCATCACCAGGAGGGCTAGCACAGATACGCAGTATTTT. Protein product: CASITRRASTDTQYF. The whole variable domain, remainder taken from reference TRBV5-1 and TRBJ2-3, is KAGVTQTPRYLIKTRGQQVTLSCSPISGHRSVSWYQQTPGQGLQFLFEYFSETQRNKGNFPGRFSGRQFSNSRSEMNVSTLELGDSALYLCASITRRASTDTQYFGPGTRLTVL.

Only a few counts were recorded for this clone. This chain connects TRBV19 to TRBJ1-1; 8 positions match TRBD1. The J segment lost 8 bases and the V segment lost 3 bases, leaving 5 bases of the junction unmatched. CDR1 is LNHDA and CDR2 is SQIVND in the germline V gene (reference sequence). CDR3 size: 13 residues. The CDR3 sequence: CASSISNRGEAFF. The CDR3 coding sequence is TGTGCCAGTAGTATTTCGAACAGGGGGGAAGCTTTCTTT.

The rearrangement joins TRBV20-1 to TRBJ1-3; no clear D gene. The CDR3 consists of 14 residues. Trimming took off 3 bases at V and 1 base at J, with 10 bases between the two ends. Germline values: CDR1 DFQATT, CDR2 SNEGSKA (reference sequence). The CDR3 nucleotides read TGCAGTGCTAGTCCCAGGAAATCTGGAAACACCATATATTTT. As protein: CSASPRKSGNTIYF.

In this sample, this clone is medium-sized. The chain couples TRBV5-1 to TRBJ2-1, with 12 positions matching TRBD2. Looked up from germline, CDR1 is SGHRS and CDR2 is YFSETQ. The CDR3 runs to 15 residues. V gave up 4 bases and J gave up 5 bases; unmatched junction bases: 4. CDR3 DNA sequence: TGCGCCAGCAGCCGTCGACTAGCGGGAGACAATGAGCAGTTCTTC. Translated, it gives CASSRRLAGDNEQFF.

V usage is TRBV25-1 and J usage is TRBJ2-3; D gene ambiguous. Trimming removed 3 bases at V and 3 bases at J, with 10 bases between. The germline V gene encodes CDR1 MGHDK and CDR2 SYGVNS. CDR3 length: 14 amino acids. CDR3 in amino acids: CASSEPSVTDTQYF. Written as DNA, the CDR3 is TGTGCCAGCAGTGAGCCATCGGTAACAGATACGCAGTATTTT.